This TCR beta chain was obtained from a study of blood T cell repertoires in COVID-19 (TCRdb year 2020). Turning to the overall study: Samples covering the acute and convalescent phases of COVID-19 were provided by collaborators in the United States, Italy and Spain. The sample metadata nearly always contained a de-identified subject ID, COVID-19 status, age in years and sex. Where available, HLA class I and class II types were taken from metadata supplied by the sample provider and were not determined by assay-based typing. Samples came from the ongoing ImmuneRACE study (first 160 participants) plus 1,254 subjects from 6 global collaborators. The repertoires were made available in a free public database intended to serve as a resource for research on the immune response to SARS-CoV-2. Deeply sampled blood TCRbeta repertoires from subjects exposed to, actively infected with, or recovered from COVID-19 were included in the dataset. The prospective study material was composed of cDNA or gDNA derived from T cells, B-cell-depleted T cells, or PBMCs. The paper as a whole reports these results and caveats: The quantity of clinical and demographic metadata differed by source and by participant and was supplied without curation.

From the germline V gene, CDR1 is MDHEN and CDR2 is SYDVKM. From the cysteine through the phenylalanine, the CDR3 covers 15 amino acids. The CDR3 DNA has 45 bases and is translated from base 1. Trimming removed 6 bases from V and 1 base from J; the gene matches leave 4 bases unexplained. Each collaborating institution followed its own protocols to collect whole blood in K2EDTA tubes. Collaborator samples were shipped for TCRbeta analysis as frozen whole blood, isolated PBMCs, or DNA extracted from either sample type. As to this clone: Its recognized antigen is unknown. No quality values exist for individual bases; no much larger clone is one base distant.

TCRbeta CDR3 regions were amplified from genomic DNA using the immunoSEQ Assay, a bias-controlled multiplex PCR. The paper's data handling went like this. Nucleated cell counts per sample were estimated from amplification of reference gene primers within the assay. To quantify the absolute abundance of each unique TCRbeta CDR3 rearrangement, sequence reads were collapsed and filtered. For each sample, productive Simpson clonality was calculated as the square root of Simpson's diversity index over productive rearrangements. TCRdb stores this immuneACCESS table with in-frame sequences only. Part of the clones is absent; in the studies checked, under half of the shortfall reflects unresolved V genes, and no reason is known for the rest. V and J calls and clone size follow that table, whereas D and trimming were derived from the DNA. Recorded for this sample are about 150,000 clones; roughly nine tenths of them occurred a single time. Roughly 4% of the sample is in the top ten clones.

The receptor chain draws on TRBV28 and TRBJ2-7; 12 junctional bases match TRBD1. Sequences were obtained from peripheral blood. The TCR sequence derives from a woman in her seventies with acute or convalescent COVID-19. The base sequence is TGTGCCAGCAGACCGGGACAGGGGGCATCCTACGAGCAGTACTTC. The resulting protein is CASRPGQGASYEQYF. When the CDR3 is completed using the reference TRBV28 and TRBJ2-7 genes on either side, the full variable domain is DVKVTQSSRYLVKRTGEKVFLECVQDMDHENMFWYRQDPGLGLRLIYFSYDVKMKEKGDIPEGYSVSREKKERFSLILESASTNQTSMYLCASRPGQGASYEQYFGPGTRLTVT.